These T cell receptor beta chains were read from a single sample in a study of radiotherapy plus CTLA-4 blockade in lung cancer. The assay was immunoSEQ multiplex PCR, and TCRdb's table has in-frame clones only and misses some. The table lists about 62,000 clones, around three quarters of them singletons. The source was peripheral blood, collected from a patient treated with radiotherapy plus ipilimumab. These receptors were obtained from a human donor with non-small cell lung cancer who had a complete response to radiotherapy plus ipilimumab. CDR3s include the opening cysteine and the closing phenylalanine or tryptophan. The D gene is left open where the match is weak. Rows give clone size only sometimes, using once, few, many, or a class for an expanded clone.

J gene	V gene	clone size	D gene	CDR3 DNA	CDR3 protein
TRBJ1-2	TRBV7-9	once	-	TGTGCCAGCAGCCCCGATTTGGGTAGAGCGTCGGGCTACACCTTC	CASSPDLGRASGYTF
TRBJ2-1	TRBV10-2	-	TRBD2	TGCGTCAGCAGTGAGTGGGGGGGAAGGGACAATGAGCAGTTCTTC	CVSSEWGGRDNEQFF
TRBJ2-2	TRBV21-1	-	-	TGTGCCAGCAGCCCAAGGACAGGGTTGGAAACCGGGGAGCTGTTTTTT	CASSPRTGLETGELFF
TRBJ2-1	TRBV13	once	TRBD2	TGTGCCAGCATCAAAGCGGGGGGGCGCAATGAGCAGTTCTTC	CASIKAGGRNEQFF
TRBJ1-3	TRBV10-3	once	-	TGTGCCATCAGTGTGGCCAGTTCTGGAAACACCATATATTTT	CAISVASSGNTIYF
TRBJ2-7	TRBV10-3	-	-	TGTGCCATCAGTGCGGACTCAGAGTCCCACGAGCAGTACTTC	CAISADSESHEQYF
TRBJ2-7	TRBV7-2	-	TRBD1	TGTGCCAGCAGCCCCGACAGGGTGAGCCCCTACGAGCAGTACTTC	CASSPDRVSPYEQYF
TRBJ2-1	TRBV9	few	TRBD2	TGTGCCAGCAGCGTATCCCGCGGGACTAGCGGGAACGATGAGCAGTTCTTC	CASSVSRGTSGNDEQFF
TRBJ2-5	TRBV7-2	-	-	TGTGCCAGCAGCTTAAGCCGGGACCAGGTGGAGACCCAGTACTTC	CASSLSRDQVETQYF
TRBJ1-2	TRBV27	few	-	TGTGCCAGCAGTTTAGGAGGATTGGGGGAGAACGGCTACACCTTC	CASSLGGLGENGYTF
TRBJ2-7	TRBV27	-	-	TGTGCCAGCTCAATTATATTCGGCTACGAGCAGTACTTC	CASSIIFGYEQYF
TRBJ2-1	TRBV21-1	-	-	TGTGCCAGCAGCCACGCGGGACAGGGGTACAATGAGCAGTTCTTC	CASSHAGQGYNEQFF
TRBJ2-3	TRBV7-9	-	-	TGTGCCAGCAGGCTCGCCGTCGGGCGGGGCCCAGATACGCAGTATTTT	CASRLAVGRGPDTQYF
TRBJ1-3	TRBV9	-	TRBD1	TGTGCCAGCAGCCCCCCCCCGACAGGGACTGGAAACACCATATATTTT	CASSPPPTGTGNTIYF
TRBJ2-4	TRBV4-1	-	TRBD1	TGCGCCAGCAGCCTAAATACAGGGGGAATGGCCAACATTCAGTACTTC	CASSLNTGGMANIQYF
TRBJ2-7	TRBV5-1	-	TRBD1	TGCGCCAGCAGCCAGACAGGGACCGGGGAGCAGTACTTC	CASSQTGTGEQYF
TRBJ1-1	TRBV6-5	-	-	TGTGCCAGCAGTCGCCTCCTGGGAAACACTGAAGCTTTCTTT	CASSRLLGNTEAFF
TRBJ1-2	TRBV28	few	-	TGTGCCAGCAGTTTCGGCTCAAACTATGGCTACACCTTC	CASSFGSNYGYTF
TRBJ2-1	TRBV18	-	-	TGTGCCAGCTCACCCTTATCCGGACGAGGTAATGAGCAGTTCTTC	CASSPLSGRGNEQFF
TRBJ1-2	TRBV5-4	once	-	TGTGCCAGCAGCCCAGTTGTGGAGGAGTCTGGCTACACCTTC	CASSPVVEESGYTF
TRBJ1-1	TRBV6-4	-	-	TGTGCCAGCAGTGACACAGACAAGAACACTGAAGCTTTCTTT	CASSDTDKNTEAFF
TRBJ2-1	TRBV30	-	TRBD2	TGTGCCTGGAGTTGGACTAGCGGGGGGTACAATGAGCAGTTCTTC	CAWSWTSGGYNEQFF
TRBJ2-5	TRBV6-5	-	TRBD2	TGTGCCAGCAGTTACTCGTCAGCGGGAATTCAAGAGACCCAGTACTTC	CASSYSSAGIQETQYF
TRBJ1-1	TRBV7-2	-	-	TGTGCCAGCAGCTTAGACCCCGAGGACACTGAAGCTTTCTTT	CASSLDPEDTEAFF
TRBJ2-1	TRBV10-1	-	-	TGCGCCAGCAGTGAGTCGTTTTACAATGAGCAGTTCTTC	CASSESFYNEQFF
TRBJ2-1	TRBV7-2	-	-	TGTGCCAGCAGCTTACGACGGGACTACAATGAGCAGTTCTTC	CASSLRRDYNEQFF
TRBJ1-1	TRBV10-2	-	-	TGCGCCAGCATCCGCAGGATGAACACTGAAGCTTTCTTT	CASIRRMNTEAFF
TRBJ1-5	TRBV19	-	TRBD1	TGTGCCAGTAGTATGGAGGGGGCAGGGGGTCCCCAGCATTTT	CASSMEGAGGPQHF
TRBJ1-1	TRBV7-9	once	-	TGTGCCAGCAGCTTAGCGCTAGGGGGGACTGAAGCTTTCTTT	CASSLALGGTEAFF
TRBJ1-1	TRBV4-3	-	TRBD1	TGCGCCAGCAGCCAAGCCCACAGGGGGCGCCGAGGGACTGAAGCTTTCTTT	CASSQAHRGRRGTEAFF
TRBJ2-5	TRBV5-6	-	-	TGTGCCAGCAGTTCAGGGGCCGAGTCCTTTCAAGAGACCCAGTACTTC	CASSSGAESFQETQYF
TRBJ2-1	TRBV30	once	TRBD1	TGTGCCTGGAGTACAGGGGGATACAATGAGCAGTTCTTC	CAWSTGGYNEQFF
TRBJ1-1	TRBV27	-	TRBD1	TGTGCCAGCAGGACACCGACAGGGTTGGGACCTGAAGCTTTCTTT	CASRTPTGLGPEAFF
TRBJ2-3	TRBV27	-	-	TGTGCCAGCAGTTTATCGACTTCGGGGGCACTCTACGGTACGCAGTATTTT	CASSLSTSGALYGTQYF
TRBJ1-2	TRBV18	few	-	TGTGCCAGCTCACCGCCAGACTACTATGGCTACACCTTC	CASSPPDYYGYTF
TRBJ1-2	TRBV18	-	TRBD1	TGTGCCAGCTCACCGCGGGACAGTTCATCGGGCTACACCTTC	CASSPRDSSSGYTF
TRBJ1-4	TRBV5-1	-	-	TGCGCCAGCAGCTTGAGCACTGGGAATGAAAAACTGTTTTTT	CASSLSTGNEKLFF
TRBJ2-3	TRBV9	-	-	TGTGCCAGCAGCAAATCACAGGGACTGGGCACAGATACGCAGTATTTT	CASSKSQGLGTDTQYF
TRBJ2-3	TRBV5-1	-	-	TGCGCCAGCAGCTTGGTAATGGTGGATACGCAGTATTTT	CASSLVMVDTQYF
TRBJ2-4	TRBV5-1	-	-	TGCGCCAGCAGCTTAGGAATGGTGGGGGGCATTCAGTACTTC	CASSLGMVGGIQYF
TRBJ2-7	TRBV7-2	-	-	TGTGCCAGCAGCCTTAGATCGGGGGGCGACGACGAGCAGTACTTC	CASSLRSGGDDEQYF
TRBJ1-2	TRBV5-1	-	TRBD1	TGCGCCAGCAGCCCTGGAAAAGGACAGGATTCTACCACCTTC	CASSPGKGQDSTTF
TRBJ2-5	TRBV14	-	TRBD2	TGTGCCAGCAGCCCGGGACTAGCTGCTGAGACCCAGTACTTC	CASSPGLAAETQYF
TRBJ2-5	TRBV6-5	-	-	TGTGCCAGCAGTGTGCCGGTTGGGGAGACCCAGTACTTC	CASSVPVGETQYF
TRBJ1-5	TRBV19	-	-	TGTGCCAGTAGTATAGTGGGGGGCGGCTTCCAGGCCCAGCATTTT	CASSIVGGGFQAQHF
TRBJ2-1	TRBV6-6	-	TRBD2	TGTGCCAGCAGTTATGGACTAGTTAACAATGAGCAGTTCTTC	CASSYGLVNNEQFF
TRBJ2-5	TRBV6-1	-	TRBD2	TGTGCCAGCAGTGAAGCGCCGGCTAGCGGGGGGGCTAGGGAGACCCAGTACTTC	CASSEAPASGGARETQYF
TRBJ1-1	TRBV27	-	-	TGTGCCAGCAGTACGACCAGGGACACTGAAGCTTTCTTT	CASSTTRDTEAFF
TRBJ2-2	TRBV5-6	-	-	TGTGCCAGCAGCTTGAGGAGCGGCACCGGGGAGCTGTTTTTT	CASSLRSGTGELFF
TRBJ1-1	TRBV2	-	TRBD1	TGTGCCAGCAGGAGGACAGGGGTCACTGAAGCTTTCTTT	CASRRTGVTEAFF
TRBJ1-1	TRBV18	few	-	TGTGCCAGCTCACCATCGACGCCCTATGTGAACACTGAAGCTTTCTTT	CASSPSTPYVNTEAFF
TRBJ2-5	TRBV19	few	-	TGTGCCAGTAGGCCGGACCGAGCTGGGAGGACCCAGTACTTC	CASRPDRAGRTQYF
TRBJ2-1	TRBV5-1	-	TRBD2	TGCGCCAGCAGCGCAGGGTCTGGGGGGGAATACAATGAGCAGTTCTTC	CASSAGSGGEYNEQFF
TRBJ1-1	TRBV5-5	-	TRBD1	TGTGCCAGCAGCGAACCGGGACAGGGTCCTATGAACACTGAAGCTTTCTTT	CASSEPGQGPMNTEAFF